Presented here are 11 T cell receptor beta chains from one specimen sequenced in a study of blood T cell repertoires in COVID-19 (dated by TCRdb to the early 2020s). The library was generated by the immunoSEQ multiplex PCR assay. Drawn from immuneACCESS, this table holds only the in-frame rearrangements with V and J called that TCRdb kept. Clones are partly lost; checked studies trace under half to an unresolved V gene and leave the rest unexplained. This sample is represented by about 69,000 clones; approximately 80% of them were singletons. Roughly 15% of the sample belongs to the ten largest clones. The sample was peripheral blood. The receptors derive from a man over 45 with COVID-19, enrolled during active disease.

A single count supports this clone. The chain couples TRBV15 to TRBJ1-6; D is unclear. Germline CDR1 is LNHNV and CDR2 is YYDKDF (reference sequence). Trimming shortened V by 3 bases and J by 8 bases, and 8 bases separated the two germline ends. The CDR3 covers 13 residues. The CDR3 sequence: CATSRRSDSPLHF. CDR3 DNA: TGTGCCACCAGCAGGCGCTCTGATTCACCCCTCCACTTT. Variable domain in full (rest from reference TRBV15 and TRBJ1-6): DAMVIQNPRYQVTQFGKPVTLSCSQTLNHNVMYWYQQKSSQAPKLLFHYYDKDFNNEADTPDNFQSRRPNTSFCFLDIRSPGLGDTAMYLCATSRRSDSPLHFGNGTRLTVT.

The chain is built from TRBV3-1 (or the pseudogene TRBV3-2) and TRBJ2-5, with TRBD2 as a possible D gene (6 bases). Trimming took off 0 bases at V and 5 bases at J, with 10 bases between the two ends. The CDR3 totals 14 residues. The germline V gene encodes CDR1 LGHDT and CDR2 YNNKEL (reference sequence). The CDR3 loop is CASSQESGGETQYF. CDR3 DNA sequence: TGTGCCAGCAGCCAAGAATCTGGGGGGGAGACCCAGTACTTC.

The V gene is TRBV10-3, the J gene TRBJ2-3; D might be TRBD2 (5 bases). The CDR3 spans 14 residues. V lost 6 bases, J lost 0 bases, and 10 bases lay in between. The germline V gene has CDR1 ENHRY and CDR2 SYGVKD. The CDR3 loop reads CAISAGISTDTQYF. For the CDR3, the DNA is TGTGCCATCAGCGCCGGGATTAGCACAGATACGCAGTATTTT.

This chain links TRBV7-9 with TRBJ2-2; 8 bases match TRBD1. V trimming: 5 bases; J trimming: 2 bases; junction bases outside the gene matches: 4. Germline CDR1 SEHNR, CDR2 FQNEAQ (reference sequence). This CDR3 is built from 15 residues. The CDR3 DNA reads as TGTGCCAGCAGCCCGGGACAGGCAAACACCGGGGAGCTGTTTTTT. Encoded protein: CASSPGQANTGELFF.

This CDR3 is CASSRSGRADEQFF. CDR3 bases: TGTGCCAGCAGCCGGTCGGGGAGGGCCGATGAGCAGTTCTTC. This chain uses TRBV7-9 with TRBJ2-1; 7 bases are shared with TRBD2. The CDR3 is 14 residues long. V was pared by 5 bases and J by 8 bases, with 9 bases of the junction left unmatched. Germline V CDR1 and CDR2: SEHNR, FQNEAQ (reference sequence). The variable domain in full, with the rest retrieved from reference TRBV7-9 and TRBJ2-1, is DTGVSQNPRHKITKRGQNVTFRCDPISEHNRLYWYRQTLGQGPEFLTYFQNEAQLEKSRLLSDRFSAERPKGSFSTLEIQRTEQGDSAMYLCASSRSGRADEQFFGPGTRLTVL.

This clone was found a few times. The rearrangement uses TRBV27 and TRBJ2-7; 9 positions match TRBD1. The CDR3 is 14 amino acids. After removal of 0 bases from V and 10 bases from J, the junction contained 7 bases not matched to a gene. Germline values: CDR1 MNHEY, CDR2 SMNVEV (reference sequence). The CDR3 DNA is TGTGCCAGCAGTTTATCGTCGGGACAGGGTGTTCAGTACTTC. This translates into CASSLSSGQGVQYF.

This sequence joins TRBV30 and TRBJ1-2, with a weak D call TRBD1 (6 bases). Trimming took 2 bases from V and 7 from J, leaving 20 bases between them. The CDR3 has 15 amino acids. The germline CDR1 and CDR2 sequences are GTSNPN and SVGIG (reference sequence). CDR3 loop: CAWSTTGAGVGGYTF. DNA of the CDR3: TGTGCCTGGAGTACCACGGGCGCAGGGGTCGGTGGCTACACCTTC.

J is TRBJ2-3 and V is TRBV19, with TRBD2 identical over 9 bases. Losses at the gene ends were 2 bases for V and 2 bases for J; bases not matched to a gene: 2. The CDR3 runs 15 residues. Germline V lookup: CDR1 LNHDA, CDR2 SQIVND (reference sequence). The CDR3 protein is CASSIQRGDTDTQYF. DNA for the CDR3: TGTGCCAGTAGTATACAGCGGGGGGACACAGATACGCAGTATTTT.

The chain links TRBV11-1 to TRBJ2-7; D perhaps matches TRBD1 (6 bases). The CDR3 runs to 13 residues. Trimming stripped 4 bases from V and 6 bases from J, with 13 bases between. The germline V gene has CDR1 SGHAT and CDR2 FQDESV (reference sequence). CDR3 protein: CASSSQGVGEQYF. The DNA of the CDR3 is TGTGCCAGCAGCTCACAGGGTGTGGGCGAGCAGTACTTC.

About this clone: A single base is all that separates this from a far larger clone, so a read error is likely. At the DNA level, this CDR3 is encoded by other sequences in the same sample as well. The chain joins TRBV10-2 to TRBJ2-7; TRBD2 is a possible D gene (7 bases). V was cut by 7 bases and J by 2 bases, with 15 bases left in between. The CDR3 spans 14 residues. The V gene's germline CDR1 is WSHSY and CDR2 SAAADI. The CDR3 region is CASIWGGRTYEQYF. The CDR3 nucleotides read TGCGCCAGCATATGGGGGGGGCGGACCTACGAGCAGTACTTC.

The CDR3 loop is CASSFRQGRTDTQYF. DNA of the CDR3: TGCGCCAGCAGCTTTCGACAGGGGCGCACAGATACGCAGTATTTT. The rearrangement uses TRBV5-1 and TRBJ2-3, with 8 bases matching TRBD1. The J segment lost 1 base and the V segment lost 2 bases, leaving 3 bases of the junction unmatched. Germline CDR1 SGHRS, CDR2 YFSETQ. The CDR3 is 15 residues long.